The 27 T cell receptor beta chains listed next were all sequenced from one sample in a study of T-cell memory formation after mild COVID-19. TCRdb analysed the 5' RACE reads with MiXCR anew, one entry per CDR3 protein. The sample records 450,000 or so distinct CDR3 sequences, over 15% being singletons. Material: PBMCs or a T cell subset sorted from them (not recorded which). These receptor sequences come from an adult woman who had mild COVID-19 (a few samples of this study predate the infection). Cell type and time point are not known.

The chain combines TRBV6-2 or TRBV6-3 with TRBJ1-1; 10 bases fit TRBD1. This CDR3 region has 16 residues. Germline trimming cut 5 bases from V and 1 base from J; bases unmatched to any gene: 7. Germline V lookup: CDR1 MNHEY, CDR2 SVGEGT. CDR3 residues: CASSRPWDRGNTEAFF. The CDR3 DNA reads TGTGCCAGCAGTCGCCCCTGGGACAGGGGGAACACTGAAGCTTTCTTT.

The chain uses TRBV9 and TRBJ2-3; no clear D gene. V was clipped by 2 bases and J by 3 bases, with 7 bases between them. Germline V lookup: CDR1 SGDLS, CDR2 YYNGEE. The CDR3 length is 13 residues. The DNA for the CDR3 is TGTGCCAGCAGCGTCTACGATACAGATACGCAGTATTTT. Protein product: CASSVYDTDTQYF.

This clonotype appeared a few times. The V call is TRBV4-1, the J call TRBJ1-5; no definite D call. V gave up 4 bases and J gave up 3 bases, with 16 bases separating them. The CDR3 runs 16 residues. CDR1 and CDR2 (germline): MGHRA, YSYEKL. The CDR3 sequence: CASSLLPPTANQPQHF. In nucleotides, the CDR3 is TGCGCCAGCAGCCTCCTACCACCGACGGCCAATCAGCCCCAGCATTTT.

This clonotype was observed a few times. The chain employs TRBV3-1 and TRBJ1-5; D unclear. Germline CDR1 is LGHDT and CDR2 is YNNKEL (reference sequence). V lost 4 bases, J lost 6 bases, and 13 bases lay in between. CDR3 length equals 14 residues. The CDR3 region is CASSPQRGIQPQHF. The CDR3 DNA reads as TGTGCCAGCAGCCCCCAGAGAGGGATTCAGCCCCAGCATTTT.

The chain uses TRBV6-2 or TRBV6-3 and TRBJ1-5, with D possibly matching TRBD1 (5 bases). Trimming took off 7 bases at V and 9 bases at J, with 16 bases between the two ends. The CDR3 covers 13 residues. Germline V gene sequence: CDR1 MNHEY, CDR2 SVGEGT. CDR3 residues: CASTPPGAMPQHF. CDR3 nucleotide sequence: TGTGCCAGCACCCCGCCCGGGGCAATGCCCCAGCATTTT.

The chain employs TRBV20-1 and TRBJ2-1, with D possibly TRBD1 on 5 matching bases. The V end was cut by 5 bases, the J end by 5 bases, with 16 bases between. Germline CDR1 reads DFQATT; CDR2 reads SNEGSKA (reference sequence). There are 14 residues in the CDR3. Here the CDR3 reads CSASSLGHHNEQFF. CDR3 in DNA: TGCAGTGCTTCCAGTTTGGGGCACCACAATGAGCAGTTCTTC.

The chain carries TRBV7-2 and TRBJ2-5; 9 nucleotides line up with TRBD2. Per the germline V gene, CDR1 is SGHTA and CDR2 is FQGNSA. This CDR3 has 18 residues. With 1 base clipped from V and 1 base from J, the junction kept 10 bases outside the gene matches. The CDR3 region has the DNA TGTGCCAGCAGCTTAGTGATAGGCGGGGGGGTCCTCCAAGAGACCCAGTACTTC. Translation gives CASSLVIGGGVLQETQYF.

The gene calls are TRBV14 and TRBJ2-1; a weak D match, TRBD2 (5 bases). CDR3 length: 14 amino acids. V shed 4 bases and J shed 5 bases, with 12 bases lying between them. Germline V lookup: CDR1 SGHDN, CDR2 FVKESK. CDR3 sequence reads: CASSLRLLDNEQFF. The CDR3 bases are TGTGCCAGCAGCCTCCGACTATTAGACAATGAGCAGTTCTTC. The full variable domain, with the rest looked up from reference TRBV14 and TRBJ2-1, is EAGVTQFPSHSVIEKGQTVTLRCDPISGHDNLYWYRRVMGKEIKFLLHFVKESKQDESGMPNNRFLAERTGGTYSTLKVQPAELEDSGVYFCASSLRLLDNEQFFGPGTRLTVL.

A few counts support this clonotype. The chain links TRBV5-6 to TRBJ2-3, with D possibly called TRBD1 or TRBD2 (6 bases each). Germline CDR1 and CDR2: SGHDT and YYEEEE. The V end lost 6 bases, the J end lost 4 bases, and 15 bases lay between the germline ends. The CDR3 has 14 amino acids. The chain's CDR3 is CASTRRGFPDTQYF. In DNA, the CDR3 is TGTGCCAGCACCCGGAGGGGGTTCCCAGATACGCAGTATTTT.

This clonotype occurred a few times. The chain joins TRBV5-1 to TRBJ1-3; D uncertain. Germline V CDR1 and CDR2: SGHRS, YFSETQ. Trimming pared 3 bases from V and 0 bases from J, leaving 7 bases between. This CDR3 region has 14 residues. CDR3 residues: CASSSDLSGNTIYF. The CDR3 DNA sequence: TGCGCCAGCAGCTCGGACCTCTCTGGAAACACCATATATTTT.

This clonotype was seen more than once but under ten times. The rearrangement links TRBV5-1 to TRBJ1-2, with D maybe TRBD1 (5 bases). Germline V lookup: CDR1 SGHRS, CDR2 YFSETQ. V was shortened by 1 base and J by 0 bases, with 10 bases between the two germline ends. The CDR3 totals 15 residues. CDR3 coding DNA: TGCGCCAGCAGCTTGACACAGGCGACTAACTATGGCTACACCTTC. Amino acids: CASSLTQATNYGYTF. Variable domain in full (rest from reference TRBV5-1 and TRBJ1-2): KAGVTQTPRYLIKTRGQQVTLSCSPISGHRSVSWYQQTPGQGLQFLFEYFSETQRNKGNFPGRFSGRQFSNSRSEMNVSTLELGDSALYLCASSLTQATNYGYTFGSGTRLTVV.

This clonotype has only a few counts. The chain recombines TRBV29-1 with TRBJ2-2, with 13 bases identical to TRBD2. The CDR3 consists of 17 residues. The germline V gene encodes CDR1 SQVTM and CDR2 ANQGSEA. J gave up 6 bases and V 4 bases, and 11 bases lay outside the gene matches. This CDR3 is CSVAGFTSGGASGELFF. CDR3 in DNA: TGCAGCGTTGCTGGCTTCACTAGCGGGGGGGCCTCCGGGGAGCTGTTTTTT.

Only a few counts were recorded for this clonotype. V is TRBV5-1 and J is TRBJ2-2; D ambiguous. The ends were cut back, 4 bases at V and 6 bases at J, with 19 bases in the middle. There are 16 residues in the CDR3. Per the germline V gene, CDR1 is SGHRS and CDR2 is YFSETQ. DNA of the CDR3: TGCGCCAGCAGCCCTCAGGCGCCCGCTGGGGCCGGGGAGCTGTTTTTT. Translating gives CASSPQAPAGAGELFF.

The chain has TRBV7-9 and TRBJ2-1, with TRBD2 identical over 7 bases. Losses at the gene ends were 4 bases for V and 7 bases for J; bases not matched to a gene: 13. Germline CDR1 and CDR2: SEHNR and FQNEAQ (reference sequence). The CDR3 is 16 amino acids. For the CDR3, the DNA is TGTGCCAGCAGCTCCGGCGGCGCGGGAGTATGGAATGAGCAGTTCTTC. Its protein is CASSSGGAGVWNEQFF.

This chain uses TRBV7-2 with TRBJ2-5, with TRBD2 matching over 8 bases. Trimming removed 5 bases from V and 3 bases from J; junction bases left unmatched: 8. The CDR3 is 15 amino acids. Germline V gene sequence: CDR1 SGHTA, CDR2 FQGNSA. Here the CDR3 DNA reads TGTGCCAGCAGCCCGATTACTAGCGGCAAAGAGACCCAGTACTTC. It translates to CASSPITSGKETQYF.

V usage is TRBV7-9 and J usage is TRBJ1-2; 7 bases fit TRBD1. V trimming: 4 bases; J trimming: 4 bases; junction bases outside the gene matches: 18. The CDR3 contains 18 residues. Per the germline V gene, CDR1 is SEHNR and CDR2 is FQNEAQ (reference sequence). CDR3 loop: CASSSYRDSPLDRYGYTF. The CDR3 bases are TGTGCCAGCAGCTCATACCGGGACAGCCCTTTGGACCGCTATGGCTACACCTTC.

Only a few counts were recorded for this clonotype. The V call is TRBV12-3 or TRBV12-4, the J call TRBJ2-4; 8 positions agree with TRBD1. The CDR3 is 15 amino acids. After removal of 5 bases from V and 0 bases from J, the junction contained 3 bases not matched to a gene. CDR3 DNA: TGTGCCAGCAGTAGGACAGGGTTAGCCAAAAACATTCAGTACTTC. This sequence encodes CASSRTGLAKNIQYF.

The chain combines TRBV5-1 with TRBJ1-6; TRBD1 might be the D (6 bases). Germline V gives CDR1 SGHRS, CDR2 YFSETQ. The CDR3 covers 15 residues. V was clipped by 0 bases and J by 10 bases, with 14 bases between them. CDR3 amino acids: CASSLDGQGPSPLHF. The CDR3 nucleotides read TGCGCCAGCAGCTTGGACGGTCAGGGGCCCTCACCCCTCCACTTT.

The sample holds a few counts of this clonotype. The chain couples TRBV6-5 to TRBJ1-5; D gene ambiguous. In germline, CDR1 is MNHEY, CDR2 SVGAGI. The CDR3 covers 13 residues. V was pared by 2 bases and J by 10 bases, with 12 bases between. CDR3 sequence (DNA): TGTGCCAGCAGTTACACACCCTACACTCCCCAGCATTTT. This gives the protein CASSYTPYTPQHF.

The chain has TRBV15 and TRBJ2-1; D remains unclear. The CDR3 consists of 14 residues. V lost 4 bases and J 6 bases, leaving 13 bases between the germline ends. Germline V gene lookup returns CDR1 LNHNV and CDR2 YYDKDF (reference sequence). CDR3 sequence reads: CATSKPARSNEQFF. Written as DNA, the CDR3 is TGTGCCACCAGCAAACCCGCGAGGTCCAATGAGCAGTTCTTC.

In DNA, the CDR3 is TGTGCCAGCAGCTTCGGGGAAAACTGGTACGAGCAGTACTTC. It is translated as CASSFGENWYEQYF. This chain joins TRBV7-2 and TRBJ2-7, with TRBD2 as a possible D gene (5 bases). With 3 bases removed from V and 4 bases from J, the gap between germline ends came to 13 bases. This CDR3 is built from 14 residues. Per the germline V gene, CDR1 is SGHTA and CDR2 is FQGNSA.

The rearrangement uses TRBV12-3 or TRBV12-4 and TRBJ2-2; D is undetermined. The CDR3 consists of 13 residues. Trimming stripped 3 bases from V and 7 bases from J, with 9 bases between. The CDR3 is CASSLNQYGELFF. The CDR3 DNA is TGTGCCAGCAGTTTGAATCAATACGGGGAGCTGTTTTTT.

The chain is built from TRBV2 and TRBJ2-7, with D perhaps TRBD2 (6 bases). CDR1 and CDR2 from the germline V gene are SNHLY and FYNNEI. The V end lost 7 bases, the J end lost 6 bases, and 19 bases lay between the germline ends. The CDR3 is made up of 14 amino acids. The CDR3 loop is CASMRGLRASEQYF. The CDR3 DNA reads TGTGCCAGCATGCGGGGACTTCGCGCCTCCGAGCAGTACTTC.

The rearrangement uses TRBV4-2 and TRBJ2-1, with D unclear. Germline V gene lookup returns CDR1 LGHNA and CDR2 YNFKEQ. CDR3 length: 15 amino acids. Trimming shortened V by 7 bases and J by 0 bases, and 13 bases separated the two germline ends. CDR3 nucleotides: TGTGCCAGCAACAGTCGTCTAAGCTCCTACAATGAGCAGTTCTTC. It is translated as CASNSRLSSYNEQFF.

This clonotype was detected a few times. The CDR3 sequence: CASSQGRLQETQYF. CDR3 nucleotides: TGTGCCAGCAGTCAGGGACGCTTGCAAGAGACCCAGTACTTC. This rearrangement joins TRBV6-5 to TRBJ2-5; TRBD1 or TRBD2 may be the D gene (5 bases each). V lost 5 bases to trimming and J lost 2 bases, with 12 bases between them. CDR1 is MNHEY, CDR2 SVGAGI, per germline. The CDR3 totals 14 residues.

This clonotype was seen only a few times. V gene TRBV3-1 combines with J gene TRBJ1-1; TRBD1 matches 8 bases. Germline lookup yields CDR1 LGHDT and CDR2 YNNKEL (reference sequence). The V and J ends lost 6 bases and 9 bases, in that order; junction bases with no gene match: 9. The CDR3 totals 13 residues. CDR3 DNA: TGTGCCAGCAGTCAATCCCGGGACAGGCAAGCTTTCTTT. Amino acids: CASSQSRDRQAFF.

The V and J genes are TRBV5-1 and TRBJ1-1, with D perhaps matching TRBD1 (5 bases). The CDR3 has 15 residues. V lost 0 bases, J lost 1 base, and 10 bases lay in between. In germline, CDR1 is SGHRS, CDR2 YFSETQ. CDR3 in DNA: TGCGCCAGCAGCTTGGCCGCAGGGTCGAACACTGAAGCTTTCTTT. Its translation: CASSLAAGSNTEAFF.